Sequencing of this T cell receptor (beta chain) was carried out in a study of cytomegalovirus exposure and HLA in healthy donors (dated by TCRdb to 2017 to 2019). Looking at the study overall: According to an earlier analysis of around 600 of the donors, about 180 million T cells yielded 100 million or so unique TCR beta sequences and about 300 Gb of sequence data. About 300 gigabases of sequencing data and approximately 84 million unique TCR sequences were included in an early release covering around 650 HLA-typed donors. The genetic ancestry cluster associated with self-reported Caucasian donors included around 76% of the approximately 430 genotyped donors. The aim of the study was to test whether cataloging public T cell receptors could identify signatures of past pathogen exposure. The study profiled the T cell repertoires of hundreds of subjects by immunosequencing and related them to cytomegalovirus serostatus. Besides the first cohort of roughly 700 subjects, a separate validation cohort made up of over a hundred different subjects was used. The study combined high-throughput TCR immunosequencing, statistical association of individual TCRs with disease status, and machine learning to predict cytomegalovirus infection status. To study patterns of TCR occurrence, a later analysis re-analyzed previously published TCR beta repertoires from hundreds of donors and added high-resolution HLA genotyping. Rather than drawing on any new phenotypic data, the later analysis identified candidate immune exposures from TCR beta sequences and the way those sequences occurred across donors. An earlier analysis of about 600 of the donors used high-throughput TCR beta sequencing to judge whether each TCR beta V gene segment behaved as functional or pseudogenic. Alongside the repertoire data, information on donor age, sex, ethnicity and CMV serostatus was compiled. Genome-wide SNP genotypes for about 60% of the 666 donors were used in a later genetic analysis, which treated that subset as a discovery cohort. Every repertoire in the discovery cohort had been generated on one and the same sequencing platform. HLA typing included class I and class II loci at four-digit resolution. Typing coverage differed by locus: A, B, C, DRB1 and DQB1 were typed in about 620-630 donors, DQA1 in about 560, DPA1 in nearly 610, and DPB1 in 472. Several DR-DQ haplotypes were handled as single units for association and clustering because linkage in the cohort was strong. Among 300 to 500 genotyped donors of the cohort, an average of approximately 220,000 unique TCR beta nucleotide sequences was sequenced per donor, of which approximately 19% were non-productive. General findings and caveats noted by the study authors: In both the original and validation cohorts, the classifier was reported to diagnose cytomegalovirus status with high specificity and sensitivity. Because HLA typing was missing for some donors at each locus, association tests included only the typed subset. A cluster of highly shared sequence variants was judged likely to be a technical artifact of the sequencing pipeline. A later analysis reported that several top co-occurrence clusters appeared linked to parvovirus B19, influenza, CMV and Epstein-Barr virus. A later analysis found that most CMV-associated TCR beta chains appeared HLA-restricted, with HLA associations seemingly driven largely by CMV exposure. A further reported finding was that TCR beta sequences accurately predicted the HLA-A and HLA-B alleles for most subjects in the first cohort. In this cohort, only TCR beta chains were sequenced, and detectable features were limited by the absence of alpha or paired-chain data. A total of 150 or so TCR beta chains were listed by the study as associated with cytomegalovirus. Some IMGT-functional V segments, including TRBV6-2 and TRBV6-3, could not be distinguished by the 87-base-pair reads and were therefore excluded. Most TCR sequences were observed very rarely across donors, whereas some public TCRs were present in many individuals. The earlier analysis of almost 600 of the donors excluded over 15 rarely observed V segments, including chromosome 9 orphons, because counts were too low. Broadly in line with IMGT annotations, most TCR beta V segments showed up in productive rearrangements about 87% or about 30% of the time in an earlier analysis of 450 to 600 of the donors. According to a later genetic analysis, donors in an Asian-associated ancestry cluster had fewer N-insertions in productive TCRs than the approximately 630-donor mean. Three of the identified cytomegalovirus-associated TCR beta chains were confirmed in vitro to be specific for cytomegalovirus antigens. The only immune exposure information available for the cohort was CMV serostatus. At a false discovery rate of 0.05, a later analysis linked about 17,000 TCR beta sequences to specific HLA alleles. Strong co-occurrence of HLA alleles, especially DR and DQ, made assigning TCR associations to individual alleles difficult. Correlated functional status among segregating V segments might reflect linkage disequilibrium, but an unknown experimental factor could not be ruled out. In a later analysis, HLA-associated TCR beta chains showed more clonal expansion and lower generation probabilities than non-associated chains that were equally common. The authors suggested that the approach could potentially be extended to other disease states and immunological phenotypes. In a later genetic analysis, a missense DCLRE1C variant was associated with V-gene and J-gene trimming of TCR beta chains, and the association was replicated in an independent cohort. A later analysis found that TCR association rates varied across HLA loci, with DRB1 alleles showing the most associated TCRs and HLA-C alleles the fewest. The presence/absence analyses assumed that sequencing depth was roughly uniform across donors, and that assumption may not be true.

Notes on this clone: No cognate antigen has been identified for it. No base qualities exist here, and no much larger clone lies one base off it.

The cohort comprised around 690 healthy bone marrow donors. Cohort members were all nominally healthy when sampled, although unrecorded immune exposures were likely present. The donor tested CMV seronegative, placing the donor among the 352 seronegative members of the cohort. A peripheral blood sample was provided by each donor, and peripheral blood mononuclear cells were used for TCR beta sequencing. Genomic DNA was extracted from the blood cell samples with the Qiagen DNeasy Blood Extraction Kit. Inclusive of the bounding cysteine and phenylalanine, the CDR3 is 12 residues long. The read is trimmed to its CDR3 DNA, 36 bases read in frame from base 1. Looking up the germline V gene yields CDR1 SGDLS and CDR2 YYNGEE. Compared with germline, V lacks 0 bases and J lacks 12 bases; bases without a gene match: 2. The library was prepared using the immunoSEQ multiplex PCR assay. For the multiplex PCR, a mixture combining 60 forward primers for TCR Vbeta segments and 13 reverse primers for TCR Jbeta segments was used. The CDR3 region of rearranged TCR beta genes was amplified from genomic DNA by a multiplex PCR assay. The amplified TCR beta libraries were sequenced on the Illumina HiSeq System as 87-base-pair reads. The original pipeline was this. A later analysis counted about 80 million unique TCR beta chains across the 550 to 700 repertoires, and 10 million to 12 million of these chains were shared by at least two donors. Raw reads were error-corrected and collapsed into unique sequences with a nearest-neighbor algorithm that merged closely related sequences to remove PCR and sequencing errors. Alignment of CDR3 sequences to IMGT reference sequences was used to assign V, D and J gene segments. For a sequence to be retained, a match of at least six nucleotides to both a V gene segment and a J gene segment was required. Rearrangements were called productive when the CDR3 lacked stop codons and stayed in frame with V and J; all others were non-productive. CDR3 was defined by IMGT convention, running from the second conserved V-encoded cysteine to the conserved J-encoded phenylalanine. In an earlier analysis of around 640 of the donors, sequences lacking an unambiguous match to a single V gene segment were excluded. An earlier analysis of approximately 590 of the donors classified V segments as functional when productive rearrangements were above 56.7% and as segregating when the standard deviation between donors was above 5%. A statistical classification framework was developed to diagnose cytomegalovirus status using the catalog of TCR beta chain sequences. A later analysis assigned V and J genes by comparing TCR nucleotide sequences with IMGT/GENE-DB human TR gene sequences. The TCRdist pipeline was used in a later analysis to assign CDR3 sequences and most-parsimonious VDJ recombination scenarios. In a later analysis, every TCR beta chain was defined by the combination of its CDR3 amino acid sequence and its V-gene family, and reads without a unique V-gene family were dropped. A later analysis removed 550 to 650 highly shared, low-generation-probability nucleotide sequences to deal with suspected cross-contamination and a sequencing artifact. For each public chain, a later analysis derived a clonal expansion index from normalized ranks of inferred template counts within each repertoire. A later analysis computed generation probabilities with a VDJ recombination model fitted to out-of-frame rearrangements, and checked the results against IGoR. A later analysis scored TCR-TCR, TCR-HLA and TCR-CMV co-occurrence with hypergeometric tests, applying a repertoire-size bias correction to TCR pairs. To estimate false discovery rates, a later analysis permuted the HLA or CMV assignments 20 times. A later analysis grouped co-occurring TCRs with DBSCAN, adding TCRdist sequence similarity when clustering within HLA-allele-positive subsets. Co-occurrence clustering excluded repertoires with fewer than 30,000 or more than 120,000 public chains, plus five with anomalous nucleotide sharing. Imported from immuneACCESS, the table was reduced by TCRdb to in-frame sequences with V and J called. These copies leave out some clones; in studies compared against another copy, an unresolved V gene accounts for under half, and the cause of the remainder is not known. V, J and clone size reflect that table, while D and trimming were determined from the DNA. The sample table contains 95,000 to 150,000 clones; only one count was recorded for around 78% of them. 1.9% of the sample rests with the top ten.

The origin of this receptor is a man in his fifties in good health and CMV-seronegative. Input material: PBMCs. In this chain, TRBV9 is recombined with TRBJ2-3, with 9 middle bases fitting TRBD2. The sequenced DNA: TGTGCCAGCAGCGTAGTAGCGGGGGTTCAGTATTTT. This sequence encodes CASSVVAGVQYF.